Sequencing of this TCR beta chain was carried out in a study of PD-L1 blockade in urothelial cancer. As for the study in general: When patients started atezolizumab around 2014, it was given at 1,200 mg intravenously every 3 weeks.

Sample time point: pretreatment peripheral blood. Clones were sequenced by immunoSEQ multiplex PCR, and TCRdb holds only the in-frame ones, with some missing. The table has 95,000 or so clones, about nine tenths seen once; the top ten hold approximately 2%. Trimming took off 1 base at V and 6 bases at J, with 10 bases between the two ends. The CDR3 contains 15 residues. Germline V gene lookup returns CDR1 SGHTA and CDR2 FQGNSA. This rearrangement joins TRBV7-2 to TRBJ1-6; tentative D call: TRBD1 (5 bases). This sequence originates from a man in his 60s with urothelial cancer. The specimen comprised PBMCs, sampled around atezolizumab (anti-PD-L1) treatment. CDR3 DNA sequence: TGTGCCAGCAGCTTAGTAGGGGCCTCTAATTCACCCCTCCACTTT. It encodes CASSLVGASNSPLHF.